Following are 25 T cell receptor beta chains from one sample sequenced in a study of cytomegalovirus exposure and HLA in healthy donors (dated by TCRdb to about 2017). The library was prepared using the immunoSEQ multiplex PCR assay. A mixture of 60 forward primers for TCR Vbeta segments and 13 reverse primers for TCR Jbeta segments was used in the multiplex PCR. The source is immuneACCESS, and TCRdb retained only in-frame sequences with V and J called. Part of the clones is not carried over; for the studies checked, unresolved V genes explain less than half of this, and the remainder is unexplained. The sample table records about 120,000 clones; 77% of these occur just once. Approximately 10% of the sample belongs to the ten largest clones. The source material was PBMCs. The source of these receptors is a man aged 40-49 years in good health and CMV-seropositive.

The genes are TRBV6-6 and TRBJ1-4; D may be TRBD1 (6 bases). The CDR3 consists of 16 residues. Germline CDR1 and CDR2: MNHNY and SVGAGI (reference sequence). Trimming shortened V by 7 bases and J by 5 bases, and 20 bases separated the two germline ends. Here the CDR3 reads CASNLFPGTSNEKLFF. In DNA, the CDR3 is TGTGCCAGCAATCTTTTCCCCGGGACATCCAATGAAAAACTGTTTTTT.

The rearrangement links TRBV25-1 to TRBJ1-1; no clear D gene. V lost 4 bases and J 2 bases, leaving 11 bases between the germline ends. CDR3 length: 14 residues. Germline values: CDR1 MGHDK, CDR2 SYGVNS. The CDR3 protein is CASSVPGGNTEAFF. The CDR3 DNA reads as TGTGCCAGCAGTGTCCCCGGAGGAAACACTGAAGCTTTCTTT.

V usage is TRBV7-2 and J usage is TRBJ2-7; the D is unclear. Germline lookup yields CDR1 SGHTA and CDR2 FQGNSA. Between the trimmed V and J ends, which lost 6 bases and 6 bases, there was a span of 15 bases. This CDR3 is 13 amino acids long. The CDR3 DNA follows: TGTGCCAGCAGTCCCGCCGGAGTAGGCGAGCAGTACTTC. Translated, it gives CASSPAGVGEQYF.

V usage is TRBV25-1 and J usage is TRBJ1-4, with TRBD1 matching 8 bases. There are 15 residues in the CDR3. Germline CDR1 reads MGHDK; CDR2 reads SYGVNS. V lost 4 bases to trimming and J lost 4 bases; unmatched junction nucleotides: 5. The CDR3 coding sequence is TGTGCCAGCAGTGCCCCACAGGGGGATAATGAAAAACTGTTTTTT. Its protein product is CASSAPQGDNEKLFF.

V gene TRBV19 combines with J gene TRBJ1-2; tentative D call: TRBD1 (6 bases). Trimming left V 8 bases short and J 2 bases short, with 12 bases between. Germline loops: CDR1 LNHDA, CDR2 SQIVND (reference sequence). The CDR3 covers 13 residues. The CDR3 DNA follows: TGTGCCAGTGAGGGGGAGATCAACTATGGCTACACCTTC. This gives the protein CASEGEINYGYTF. The whole variable domain, remainder taken from reference TRBV19 and TRBJ1-2, is DGGITQSPKYLFRKEGQNVTLSCEQNLNHDAMYWYRQDPGQGLRLIYYSQIVNDFQKGDIAEGYSVSREKKESFPLTVTSAQKNPTAFYLCASEGEINYGYTFGSGTRLTVV.

The rearrangement links TRBV18 to TRBJ2-7; D remains ambiguous. Per the germline V gene, CDR1 is KGHSH and CDR2 is LQKENI. The CDR3 sequence is 13 residues long. Between the trimmed V and J ends, which lost 0 bases and 2 bases, there was a span of 5 bases. Here the CDR3 DNA reads TGTGCCAGCTCACCACCGAGCCCCTACGAGCAGTACTTC. Residues: CASSPPSPYEQYF.

The chain has TRBV7-6 and TRBJ2-5; possible D gene TRBD2, 6 bases. V was trimmed by 5 bases and J by 1 base, leaving 14 bases between them. CDR3 length equals 15 residues. The germline V gene encodes CDR1 SGHVS and CDR2 FNYEAQ. CDR3 sequence: CASSILRGIQETQYF. CDR3 nucleotide sequence: TGTGCCAGCAGCATCCTCCGGGGGATCCAAGAGACCCAGTACTTC.

The V gene is TRBV25-1, the J gene TRBJ2-2, with D unclear. In germline, CDR1 is MGHDK, CDR2 SYGVNS. V was clipped by 1 base and J by 4 bases, with 7 bases between them. There are 14 residues in the CDR3. CDR3 region: CASSELAGTGELFF. The CDR3 DNA is TGTGCCAGCAGTGAATTGGCAGGCACCGGGGAGCTGTTTTTT.

This clone was recorded a few times. CDR3 DNA sequence: TGTGCCAGCAGTGAACCTAGCGGGGCGCGGAATGAGCAGTTCTTC. It specifies CASSEPSGARNEQFF. The rearrangement links TRBV6-1 to TRBJ2-1; 9 bases line up with TRBD2. This CDR3 contains 15 residues. With V trimmed by 2 bases and J by 7 bases, 6 bases remained unmatched. Looked up from germline, CDR1 is MNHNS and CDR2 is SASEGT.

CDR3 bases: TGCGCCAGCAGCTTGGCGCTAGAAAGAGAGACCCAGTACTTC. Translation: CASSLALERETQYF. The V call is TRBV5-1, the J call TRBJ2-5; D ambiguous. V gave up 0 bases and J gave up 4 bases, with 10 bases separating them. Germline-derived CDR1 and CDR2 are SGHRS and YFSETQ. The CDR3 extends over 14 amino acids.

This chain links TRBV21-1 with TRBJ2-1; the D call of TRBD1 is as the table states it, not checked on the DNA. TRBV21-1 is an annotated pseudogene. The CDR3 totals 13 residues. The CDR3 here is CASSKGQGIEQFF. CDR3 coding DNA: TGTGCCAGCAGCAAGGGACAGGGGATTGAGCAGTTCTTC.

This chain links TRBV4-3 with TRBJ2-3; 7 bases align to TRBD2. The CDR3 is made up of 18 amino acids. Germline lookup yields CDR1 LGHNA and CDR2 YSLEER. Losses at the gene ends were 8 bases for V and 2 bases for J; bases not matched to a gene: 19. CDR3 DNA sequence: TGCGCCAGCCCGATGGAGATGACTAGCTTCCCCCCCACAGATACGCAGTATTTT. Protein: CASPMEMTSFPPTDTQYF.

The V gene is TRBV25-1, the J gene TRBJ2-5, with a possible D match to TRBD1 (6 bases). Germline V gene data show CDR1 as MGHDK and CDR2 as SYGVNS. The CDR3 is 15 amino acids. V lost 5 bases and J lost 7, with 20 bases in between. Here the CDR3 reads CASSTGTSRSATQYF. The CDR3 DNA sequence: TGTGCCAGCAGTACCGGGACATCAAGGTCCGCGACCCAGTACTTC.

In DNA, the CDR3 is TGTGCCAGCAGCTTAGTCGACAGGGGCACCTACGAGCAGTACTTC. Its translation: CASSLVDRGTYEQYF. The chain uses TRBV11-2 and TRBJ2-7; 8 bases agree with TRBD1. The CDR3 has 15 amino acids. Germline values: CDR1 SGHAT, CDR2 FQNNGV. The V gene end was trimmed by 1 base and the J gene end by 2 bases; junction bases not matched to a gene: 4. The variable domain in full, with the rest retrieved from reference TRBV11-2 and TRBJ2-7, is EAGVAQSPRYKIIEKRQSVAFWCNPISGHATLYWYQQILGQGPKLLIQFQNNGVVDDSQLPKDRFSAERLKGVDSTLKIQPAKLEDSAVYLCASSLVDRGTYEQYFGPGTRLTVT.

This clone was seen a single time. This rearrangement joins TRBV13 to TRBJ2-5, with 8 bases identical to TRBD2. Matching the DNA end better, TRBJ2-7 makes the J call doubtful. The CDR3 consists of 16 residues. Germline loops: CDR1 PRHDT, CDR2 FYEKMQ (reference sequence). This CDR3 is CASSLTKAGGHHEQYF. In nucleotides, the CDR3 is TGTGCCAGCAGCTTAACTAAGGCGGGGGGTCACCACGAGCAGTACTTC.

This chain links TRBV2 with TRBJ1-5; D might be TRBD1 (5 bases). The CDR3 runs to 15 residues. Trimming cost V 6 bases and J 1 base, with 13 bases left between them. The germline V gene has CDR1 SNHLY and CDR2 FYNNEI. The CDR3 is CASRTEGNSNQPQHF. CDR3 DNA: TGTGCCAGCAGAACGGAGGGGAACAGCAATCAGCCCCAGCATTTT.

This rearrangement joins TRBV4-2 to TRBJ2-4, with D unresolved. The length of the CDR3 is 17 residues. V was clipped by 2 bases and J by 0 bases, with 14 bases between them. Germline CDR1 LGHNA, CDR2 YNFKEQ. The CDR3 DNA is TGTGCCAGCAGCCAATCAGTCGTTGCGGCAGCCAAAAACATTCAGTACTTC. This translates into CASSQSVVAAAKNIQYF.

The table lists this clone with a count of one. The V gene is TRBV6-5, the J gene TRBJ1-6, with D tentatively TRBD1 (5 bases). V lost 2 bases to trimming and J lost 10 bases, with 9 bases between them. Germline V gene data show CDR1 as MNHEY and CDR2 as SVGAGI. CDR3 length: 13 residues. The CDR3 sequence: CASSYQGRSPLHF. DNA of the CDR3: TGTGCCAGCAGTTACCAGGGAAGATCACCCCTCCACTTT.

V and J are TRBV15 and TRBJ2-7; D is uncertain. CDR3 length: 14 amino acids. The V end lost 8 bases, the J end lost 0 bases, and 14 bases lay between the germline ends. Germline CDR1 is LNHNV and CDR2 is YYDKDF (reference sequence). CDR3 sequence (DNA): TGTGCCACCGCCGAGAGGAGAGACTCCTACGAGCAGTACTTC. This encodes CATAERRDSYEQYF.

The rearrangement uses TRBV27 and TRBJ2-6, with no clear D. With 6 bases removed from V and 0 bases from J, the gap between germline ends came to 9 bases. This CDR3 comprises 15 residues. Per germline, CDR1 MNHEY and CDR2 SMNVEV (reference sequence). The CDR3 DNA follows: TGTGCCAGCAGCGTACTGAACTCTGGGGCCAACGTCCTGACTTTC. As protein: CASSVLNSGANVLTF.

This chain connects TRBV6-6 to TRBJ1-6, with TRBD1 identical over 10 bases. Germline-derived CDR1 and CDR2 are MNHNY and SVGAGI (reference sequence). V dropped 6 bases and J dropped 6; count of bases not matched to a gene: 5. The CDR3 totals 15 residues. The DNA for the CDR3 is TGTGCCAGCAGAGGCTGGGACAGGGGTAATTCACCCCTCCACTTT. Translation: CASRGWDRGNSPLHF.

The V call is TRBV2, the J call TRBJ1-6; D gene uncertain. CDR1 and CDR2 (germline): SNHLY, FYNNEI. The CDR3 sequence is 15 residues long. With 6 bases removed from V and 7 bases from J, the gap between germline ends came to 16 bases. The CDR3 bases are TGTGCCAGCAGGGGCAGAACTCTACAAAATTCACCCCTCCACTTT. As protein: CASRGRTLQNSPLHF.

V gene TRBV4-3 combines with J gene TRBJ2-7; 11 bases are shared with TRBD1. The CDR3 runs 16 residues. Unmatched junction bases numbered 3, after V lost 0 bases and J lost 2 bases. Germline V CDR1 and CDR2: LGHNA, YSLEER. CDR3 region: CASSQERGQGAYEQYF. CDR3 nucleotides: TGCGCCAGCAGCCAAGAAAGGGGACAGGGGGCCTACGAGCAGTACTTC.

CDR3 protein: CASSSPPSGGHTIYF. In nucleotides, the CDR3 is TGTGCCAGCAGTTCCCCACCATCCGGGGGACACACCATATATTTT. The gene calls are TRBV2 and TRBJ1-3; TRBD1 is a possible D gene (5 bases). From germline, CDR1 is SNHLY and CDR2 FYNNEI. The V end was cut by 5 bases, the J end by 8 bases, with 19 bases between. The CDR3 has 15 residues.

The chain uses TRBV5-5 and TRBJ1-5; 7 bases map to TRBD1. Trimming cost V 0 bases and J 6 bases; bases outside gene matches: 6. CDR1 is SGHKS and CDR2 is YYEKEE in the germline V gene (reference sequence). This CDR3 spans 15 amino acids. CDR3 sequence (DNA): TGTGCCAGCAGCTTGGCGACAGGGTCTATTCAGCCCCAGCATTTT. It encodes CASSLATGSIQPQHF.